The entry below describes one TCR beta chain. The record originates from a study of T cell changes during pregnancy in multiple sclerosis. The CDR3 spans 15 residues. Per germline, CDR1 GTSNPN and CDR2 SVGIG (reference sequence). V gave up 1 base and J gave up 0 bases, with 12 bases separating them. Method: immunoSEQ multiplex PCR; TCRdb's copy keeps in-frame clones and lacks some. The sample has under 95,000 clones, approximately 90% seen once. Sequenced material: CD4+ T cells from peripheral blood mononuclear cells, taken before pregnancy. The V gene is TRBV30, the J gene TRBJ2-5; D gene ambiguous. The TCR was taken from a female donor with multiple sclerosis, enrolled in a pregnancy study. CDR3 in DNA: TGTGCCTGGAGTGGAGGTCAGCCACACCAAGAGACCCAGTACTTC. Protein sequence: CAWSGGQPHQETQYF.